These T cell receptor beta chains were read from a single sample in a study of blood T cell repertoires in COVID-19. TCRdb keeps only in-frame clones here, not all; method: immunoSEQ multiplex PCR. Counted here are about 280,000 clones, around 85% occurring once; the ten biggest clones make up 2% to 3%. Sequencing input: PBMCs or T cells enriched from blood (not recorded which). The receptors derive from a woman aged 50 to 65 who had recovered from COVID-19. Each CDR3 is given with its conserved first and last residue. Fields, in order: J gene, D gene, V gene, clone size, CDR3 DNA, CDR3 protein. A D gene is named only where the DNA matches it firmly. Rows give clone size only sometimes, using once, few, many, or a class for an expanded clone.

J gene: TRBJ2-3
D gene: NA
V gene: TRBV5-1
clone size: NA
CDR3 DNA: TGCGCCAGCAGCTTGGAGGGGTCGATCTCAGATACGCAGTATTTT
CDR3 protein: CASSLEGSISDTQYF

J gene: TRBJ1-5
D gene: NA
V gene: TRBV5-6
clone size: NA
CDR3 DNA: TGTGCCAGCAGCTTGGGGGCGGGAGTAAATCAGCCCCAGCATTTT
CDR3 protein: CASSLGAGVNQPQHF

J gene: TRBJ2-3
D gene: TRBD2
V gene: TRBV19
clone size: once
CDR3 DNA: TGTGCCAGTAGTATGCGGACTAGCGGGCTCACAGATACGCAGTATTTT
CDR3 protein: CASSMRTSGLTDTQYF

J gene: TRBJ1-1
D gene: NA
V gene: TRBV6-5
clone size: NA
CDR3 DNA: TGTGCCAGTAAGCGGCCGTCAAACACTGAAGCTTTCTTT
CDR3 protein: CASKRPSNTEAFF

J gene: TRBJ1-6
D gene: NA
V gene: TRBV18
clone size: NA
CDR3 DNA: TGTGCCAGCTCACCAGAGGGCAGGACCTCCTATAATTCACCCCTCCACTTT
CDR3 protein: CASSPEGRTSYNSPLHF

J gene: TRBJ1-2
D gene: NA
V gene: TRBV24-1
clone size: NA
CDR3 DNA: TGTGCCACCAGTGATTTATCCGAGTATGGCTACACCTTC
CDR3 protein: CATSDLSEYGYTF

J gene: TRBJ1-5
D gene: NA
V gene: TRBV30
clone size: NA
CDR3 DNA: TGTGCCTGGGGGACAACCTATAGCAATCAGCCCCAGCATTTT
CDR3 protein: CAWGTTYSNQPQHF

J gene: TRBJ2-7
D gene: TRBD1
V gene: TRBV9
clone size: NA
CDR3 DNA: TGTGCCAGCAGCGTAGGGACAGGAACCTACGAGCAGTACTTC
CDR3 protein: CASSVGTGTYEQYF

J gene: TRBJ1-2
D gene: NA
V gene: TRBV30
clone size: NA
CDR3 DNA: TGTGCCTGGGGAGACAGATACTATGGCTACACCTTC
CDR3 protein: CAWGDRYYGYTF

J gene: TRBJ2-3
D gene: NA
V gene: TRBV28
clone size: NA
CDR3 DNA: TGTGCCACCACATCTATGTCCGGGGGTGCGGATACGCAGTATTTT
CDR3 protein: CATTSMSGGADTQYF

J gene: TRBJ2-1
D gene: TRBD2
V gene: TRBV6-1
clone size: once
CDR3 DNA: TGTGCCAGCAGTGAAGTACTAGCGGGAGCCTACAATGAGCAGTTCTTC
CDR3 protein: CASSEVLAGAYNEQFF

J gene: TRBJ1-6
D gene: NA
V gene: TRBV28
clone size: once
CDR3 DNA: TGTGCCAGCACTGGCCGGAGCTCCTATAATTCACCCCTCCACTTT
CDR3 protein: CASTGRSSYNSPLHF

J gene: TRBJ1-5
D gene: NA
V gene: TRBV30
clone size: NA
CDR3 DNA: TGTGCCTGGGCAGGGGTGGGACAGCCCCAGCATTTT
CDR3 protein: CAWAGVGQPQHF

J gene: TRBJ2-7
D gene: TRBD1
V gene: TRBV3-1/TRBV3-2
clone size: NA
CDR3 DNA: TGTGCCAGCAGCCAAACAGGGGACGAGCAGTACTTC
CDR3 protein: CASSQTGDEQYF

J gene: TRBJ1-1
D gene: NA
V gene: TRBV6-5
clone size: few
CDR3 DNA: TGTGCCAGCAGGTGGGGGGTAGTCGCTGAAGCTTTCTTT
CDR3 protein: CASRWGVVAEAFF

J gene: TRBJ1-2
D gene: NA
V gene: TRBV7-2
clone size: few
CDR3 DNA: TGTGCCAGCAGCCGTTCCAGGCAACTCTCGGACGGAGGTGGCTACACCTTC
CDR3 protein: CASSRSRQLSDGGGYTF

J gene: TRBJ2-2
D gene: TRBD2
V gene: TRBV9
clone size: NA
CDR3 DNA: TGTGCCAGCAGCGTCTCGGGGGGGACGAGCACCGGGGAGCTGTTTTTT
CDR3 protein: CASSVSGGTSTGELFF

J gene: TRBJ2-1
D gene: NA
V gene: TRBV5-1
clone size: NA
CDR3 DNA: TGCGCCAGCAGCTACGGGAGCTACAATGAGCAGTTCTTC
CDR3 protein: CASSYGSYNEQFF

J gene: TRBJ1-1
D gene: NA
V gene: TRBV5-1
clone size: NA
CDR3 DNA: TGCGCCAGCAGCTTAGGTAGTAGCGGTAGCACTGAAGCTTTCTTT
CDR3 protein: CASSLGSSGSTEAFF

J gene: TRBJ1-4
D gene: NA
V gene: TRBV9
clone size: NA
CDR3 DNA: TGTGCCAGCAGCGTAGTAGGGGGTGAAAAACTGTTTTTT
CDR3 protein: CASSVVGGEKLFF

J gene: TRBJ2-7
D gene: TRBD1
V gene: TRBV5-1
clone size: NA
CDR3 DNA: TGCGCCAGCAGCCCTAGAGGGGACAGCTCCTACGAGCAGTACTTC
CDR3 protein: CASSPRGDSSYEQYF

J gene: TRBJ1-1
D gene: NA
V gene: TRBV12-3/TRBV12-4
clone size: NA
CDR3 DNA: TGTGCCAGCAGTTTGCAAGCCTCGGCTTTCTTT
CDR3 protein: CASSLQASAFF

J gene: TRBJ1-6
D gene: TRBD1
V gene: TRBV7-8
clone size: NA
CDR3 DNA: TGTGCCAGCAGGGGGACAGGGGATAATTCACCCCTCCACTTT
CDR3 protein: CASRGTGDNSPLHF

J gene: TRBJ1-2
D gene: NA
V gene: TRBV5-1
clone size: few
CDR3 DNA: TGCGCCAGCAGCTTGGTGTCCGGCTATGGCTACACCTTC
CDR3 protein: CASSLVSGYGYTF

J gene: TRBJ1-2
D gene: TRBD1
V gene: TRBV29-1
clone size: NA
CDR3 DNA: TGCAGCGTCGTCGGACAGGGGGATGGCTACACCTTC
CDR3 protein: CSVVGQGDGYTF

J gene: TRBJ2-2
D gene: TRBD2
V gene: TRBV6-5
clone size: NA
CDR3 DNA: TGTGCCAGCAGTTACCGAGCGGGAGTAACAACCGGGGAGCTGTTTTTT
CDR3 protein: CASSYRAGVTTGELFF

J gene: TRBJ1-3
D gene: TRBD1
V gene: TRBV18
clone size: NA
CDR3 DNA: TGTGCCAGCTCACCATTACCAGGGGGCCTTGGAAACACCATATATTTT
CDR3 protein: CASSPLPGGLGNTIYF

J gene: TRBJ2-3
D gene: TRBD1
V gene: TRBV29-1
clone size: NA
CDR3 DNA: TGCAGCGTTGAGGGACAGGGGACCACAGATACGCAGTATTTT
CDR3 protein: CSVEGQGTTDTQYF

J gene: TRBJ2-5
D gene: NA
V gene: TRBV7-2
clone size: NA
CDR3 DNA: TGTGCCAGCAGCTTAGGGGGGGAGGAGACCCAGTACTTC
CDR3 protein: CASSLGGEETQYF

J gene: TRBJ1-1
D gene: NA
V gene: TRBV18
clone size: once
CDR3 DNA: TGTGCCAGCTCACTTTCCAGGGCGAACACTGAAGCTTTCTTT
CDR3 protein: CASSLSRANTEAFF

J gene: TRBJ1-2
D gene: TRBD1
V gene: TRBV19
clone size: NA
CDR3 DNA: TGTGCCAGTAGTACTGGACAGGGGTATTTTTGGGACTATGGCTACACCTTC
CDR3 protein: CASSTGQGYFWDYGYTF

J gene: TRBJ1-2
D gene: TRBD1
V gene: TRBV28
clone size: NA
CDR3 DNA: TGTGCCAGCAGTCGTGACAGGGATAGCTATGGCTACACCTTC
CDR3 protein: CASSRDRDSYGYTF

J gene: TRBJ1-6
D gene: NA
V gene: TRBV19
clone size: NA
CDR3 DNA: TGTGCCAGTAACCGATGGGGCAGGGAGGGATCACCCCTCCACTTT
CDR3 protein: CASNRWGREGSPLHF

J gene: TRBJ1-2
D gene: NA
V gene: TRBV6-2/TRBV6-3
clone size: NA
CDR3 DNA: TGTGCCAGCAGTTACGGAGGGGCGGACTATGGCTACACCTTC
CDR3 protein: CASSYGGADYGYTF

J gene: TRBJ1-1
D gene: NA
V gene: TRBV4-1
clone size: NA
CDR3 DNA: TGCGCCAGCTTCGACAGTCCGAACACTGAAGCTTTCTTT
CDR3 protein: CASFDSPNTEAFF

J gene: TRBJ2-2
D gene: TRBD2
V gene: TRBV6-2/TRBV6-3
clone size: NA
CDR3 DNA: TGTGCCAGCAGCGTCGGACTAGCGGGAAACACCGGGGAGCTGTTTTTT
CDR3 protein: CASSVGLAGNTGELFF

J gene: TRBJ2-1
D gene: TRBD2
V gene: TRBV11-3
clone size: NA
CDR3 DNA: TGTGCCAGCAGCTTAGAGGGTAGCGGGGCGACCCATGAGCAGTTCTTC
CDR3 protein: CASSLEGSGATHEQFF